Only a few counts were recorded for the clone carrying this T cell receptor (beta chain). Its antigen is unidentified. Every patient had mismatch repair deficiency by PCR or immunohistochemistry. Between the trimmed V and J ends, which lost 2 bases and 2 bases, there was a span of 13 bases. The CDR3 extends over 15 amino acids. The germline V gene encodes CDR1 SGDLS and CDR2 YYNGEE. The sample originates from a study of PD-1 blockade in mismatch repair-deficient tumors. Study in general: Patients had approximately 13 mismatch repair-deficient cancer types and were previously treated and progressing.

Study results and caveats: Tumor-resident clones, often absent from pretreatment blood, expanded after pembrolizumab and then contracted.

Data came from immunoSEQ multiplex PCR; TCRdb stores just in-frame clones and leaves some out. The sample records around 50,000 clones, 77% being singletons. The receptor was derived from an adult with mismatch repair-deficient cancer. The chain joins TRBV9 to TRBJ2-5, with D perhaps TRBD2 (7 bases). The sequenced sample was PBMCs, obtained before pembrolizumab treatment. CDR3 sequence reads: CASSVVQGGQETQYF. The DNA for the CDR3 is TGTGCCAGCAGCGTTGTACAGGGAGGGCAAGAGACCCAGTACTTC.